These 10 T cell receptor beta chains came from one sample sequenced in a study of human T cells and chemical hapten exposure. Time point reported: patch test 1, 2 weeks after DPC sensitization. Treatment in this sample: therapeutic diphenylcyclopropenone sensitization with weekly scalp DPC. TCRdb reprocessed the RACE reads with MiXCR, giving one entry per CDR3 protein. The table records 300,000 to 400,000 distinct CDR3 sequences, under 8% of them present only once. The sample consisted of whole blood, taken in connection with sensitization to the hapten diphenylcyclopropenone (DPC). All receptors come from a woman aged 18-29 years with alopecia areata. Some clones in this sample may be carry-over from other donors' samples.

This chain links TRBV28 with TRBJ2-7; TRBD2 matches 10 bases. Germline V gene data show CDR1 as MDHEN and CDR2 as SYDVKM. CDR3 size: 14 residues. V gave up 2 bases and J gave up 6 bases; unmatched junction bases: 4. Written as DNA, the CDR3 is TGTGCCAGCAGTTTACTAGCGGGGGTGCGCGAGCAGTACTTC. Its protein is CASSLLAGVREQYF.

This clonotype was seen ten or more times. V is TRBV5-5 and J is TRBJ1-4; 7 nucleotides align to TRBD1. CDR3 length: 14 residues. J gave up 8 bases and V 3 bases, and 7 bases lay outside the gene matches. CDR1 is SGHKS and CDR2 is YYEKEE in the germline V gene (reference sequence). The CDR3 loop reads CASSSGQLNEKLFF. In DNA, the CDR3 is TGTGCCAGCAGCTCGGGACAGCTTAACGAAAAACTGTTTTTT.

The table lists this clonotype with a few counts. The chain recombines TRBV6-5 with TRBJ1-6; TRBD1 agrees at 7 bases. Trimming took 3 bases from V and 5 from J; bases not matched to a gene: 4. CDR1 and CDR2 (germline): MNHEY, SVGAGI. CDR3 length equals 15 residues. In nucleotides, the CDR3 is TGTGCCAGCAGTTATGGGACAGTTAATAATTCACCCCTCCACTTT. Translating gives CASSYGTVNNSPLHF.

The chain couples TRBV4-2 to TRBJ2-7; TRBD1 might be the D (6 bases). The CDR3 is 15 residues long. V lost 2 bases and J 4 bases, leaving 15 bases between the germline ends. CDR1 and CDR2 from the germline V gene are LGHNA and YNFKEQ. CDR3 nucleotide sequence: TGTGCCAGCAGCCAATGGTACAGGGATAGGTACGAGCAGTACTTC. As protein: CASSQWYRDRYEQYF.

This clonotype came up a few times. The chain couples TRBV4-3 to TRBJ1-2, with D perhaps TRBD1 (5 bases). The germline gives CDR1 LGHNA, CDR2 YSLEER. The CDR3 spans 16 residues. Trimming left V 1 base short and J 1 base short, with 13 bases between. Here the CDR3 reads CASSQAEGKVNYGYTF. The CDR3, as DNA: TGCGCCAGCAGCCAAGCTGAGGGGAAAGTTAACTATGGCTACACCTTC.

The V gene is TRBV6-2 or TRBV6-3, the J gene TRBJ2-1, with D hard to call. Germline V gene lookup returns CDR1 MNHEY and CDR2 SVGEGT. With 2 bases removed from V and 0 bases from J, the gap between germline ends came to 17 bases. CDR3 size: 18 residues. In DNA form, the CDR3 reads TGTGCCAGCAGTTACCCTCTGGGCGGCCTGAGCTCCTACAATGAGCAGTTCTTC. It encodes CASSYPLGGLSSYNEQFF.

The chain carries TRBV12-5 and TRBJ2-2; no clear D. Germline loops: CDR1 LGHNT, CDR2 FRNRAP. The CDR3 is 17 amino acids. Between the trimmed V and J ends, which lost 2 bases and 6 bases, there was a span of 19 bases. The CDR3 DNA reads TGTGCTAGTGGTTTGCTATGGTTGGTCCCTCGGGCCGGGGAGCTGTTTTTT. It specifies CASGLLWLVPRAGELFF.

This clonotype was detected ten times or more. The rearrangement links TRBV29-1 to TRBJ1-5; perhaps TRBD1 as D (5 bases). Per the germline V gene, CDR1 is SQVTM and CDR2 is ANQGSEA. The CDR3 totals 13 residues. The V gene lost 2 bases and the J gene lost 6 bases, with 11 bases spanning the gap. The CDR3 loop is CSVELQGGQPQHF. The CDR3 nucleotides read TGCAGCGTTGAACTGCAGGGTGGTCAGCCCCAGCATTTT.

The DNA for the CDR3 is TGTGCCAGCAGTTCATACCCAACTGAAGCTTTCTTT. It encodes CASSSYPTEAFF. The rearrangement links TRBV28 to TRBJ1-1, with D unresolved. Looked up from germline, CDR1 is MDHEN and CDR2 is SYDVKM. The CDR3 contains 12 residues. Trimming left V 4 bases short and J 5 bases short, with 8 bases between.

This clonotype was recorded many times. V usage is TRBV2 and J usage is TRBJ2-6; no clear D. Germline CDR1 reads SNHLY; CDR2 reads FYNNEI. V shed 7 bases and J shed 1 base, with 8 bases lying between them. The CDR3 runs 14 residues. CDR3: CASTMGSGANVLTF. The CDR3 region has the DNA TGTGCCAGCACAATGGGATCTGGGGCCAACGTCCTGACTTTC.